The sequence of this T cell receptor (beta chain) was determined in a study of blood T cell repertoires in COVID-19. Study in general: The samples span acute and convalescent COVID-19 from the United States, Italy and Spain. Sources were T cells, B-cell-depleted T cells, or PBMCs; the material itself was cDNA or gDNA.

Authors' methods: Amplification of reference gene primers was used by the study to estimate nucleated cell counts. The protocol was immunoSEQ multiplex PCR, while the TCRdb copy is restricted to in-frame clones and leaves out a portion. The V and J calls and clone size were taken over from that table, and D and trimming were inferred from the DNA. The repertoire consists of about 110,000 clones, with 75% to 90% occurring once and the leading ten covering 6% to 7%. This clone was seen only a few times. Germline-derived CDR1 and CDR2 are MNHEY and SVGAGI. V dropped 5 bases and J dropped 6; count of bases not matched to a gene: 1. This CDR3 comprises 12 residues.

The gene calls are TRBV6-5 and TRBJ1-2, with 9 positions matching TRBD1. The sequence came from a woman aged 50 to 60 with acute or convalescent COVID-19. The sample consisted of peripheral blood. This CDR3 is CASSNRGHGYTF. In nucleotides, the CDR3 is TGTGCCAGCAGTAACAGGGGGCATGGCTACACCTTC.